Detailed here is one T cell receptor (beta chain). Its antigen remains unidentified. This entry belongs to a study of shared clonotypes between healthy human individuals. Study results and limitations: Only blood underwent sampling, and tissue repertoires likely differ.

Authors' methods: ImmunoSEQ only sent back junction sequences with no quality scores, so filtering was done differently. The table came from immunoSEQ multiplex PCR; TCRdb's copy has only in-frame clones and leaves some out. That table is the source of V, J and clone size, and D and trimming were worked out from the DNA. The sample holds approximately 1.5 million clones, approximately 98.5% seen once. The germline V gene has CDR1 SGHDT and CDR2 YYEEEE. Germline trimming cut 4 bases from V and 2 bases from J; bases unmatched to any gene: 11. The CDR3 is made up of 18 amino acids. A CD45RA-negative memory subset and a CD45RA+ naive subset were separated from the CD4+ cells.

The chain is built from TRBV5-6 and TRBJ1-5, with 11 bases matching TRBD1. Sample: naive CD4+ T cells sorted from blood. This sample's subset: CD45RA+ positively selected. The TCR was taken from a man between 25 and 39 years old in good health. The CDR3 region is CASSIRDRGMMGNQPQHF. DNA for the CDR3: TGTGCCAGCAGCATCCGGGACAGGGGGATGATGGGCAATCAGCCCCAGCATTTT.